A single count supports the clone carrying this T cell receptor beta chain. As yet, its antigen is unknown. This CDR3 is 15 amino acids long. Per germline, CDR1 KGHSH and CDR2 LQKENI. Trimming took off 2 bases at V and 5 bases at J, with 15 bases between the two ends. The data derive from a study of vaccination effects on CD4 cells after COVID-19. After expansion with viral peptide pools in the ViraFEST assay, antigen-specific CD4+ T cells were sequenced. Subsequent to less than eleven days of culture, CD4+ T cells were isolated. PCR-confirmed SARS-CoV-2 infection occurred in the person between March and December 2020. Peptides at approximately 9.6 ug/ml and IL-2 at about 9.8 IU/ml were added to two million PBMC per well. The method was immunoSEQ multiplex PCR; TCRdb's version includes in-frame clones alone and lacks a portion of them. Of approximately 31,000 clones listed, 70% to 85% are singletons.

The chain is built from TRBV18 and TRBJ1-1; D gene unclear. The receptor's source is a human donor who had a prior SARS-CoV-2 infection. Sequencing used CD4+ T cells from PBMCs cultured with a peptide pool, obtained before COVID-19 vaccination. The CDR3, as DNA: TGTGCCAGCTCACCATTGGTCCAGGCGGGGACTGAAGCTTTCTTT. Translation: CASSPLVQAGTEAFF.